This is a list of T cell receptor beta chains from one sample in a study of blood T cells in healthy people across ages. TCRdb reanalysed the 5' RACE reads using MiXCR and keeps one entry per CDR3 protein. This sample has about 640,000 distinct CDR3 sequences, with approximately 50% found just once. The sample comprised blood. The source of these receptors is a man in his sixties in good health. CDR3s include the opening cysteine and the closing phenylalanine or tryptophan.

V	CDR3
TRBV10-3	CAISAGVVVSDTQYF
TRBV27	CASSVSGAGEQYF
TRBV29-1	CSVVRYQETQYF
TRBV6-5	CASSYSGQGYSPLHF
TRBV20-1	CSASNRDRGYEQYF
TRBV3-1	CASSRRLAGSTDTQYF
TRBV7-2	CASSLAPDRDLYEQYF
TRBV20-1	CSAPNSGFGNRPQHF
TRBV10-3	CAINRGGSEQYF
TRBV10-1	CASSSGTAPDEQYF
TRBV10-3	CAIRQGSNTGELFF
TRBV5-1	CASSSPGQGLGYTF
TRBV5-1	CASSSLDWQETQYF
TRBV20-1	CSATRVAGKEGYTF
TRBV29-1	CSVGRTGNTEAFF
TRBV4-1	CASSQLPSGAANEKLFF
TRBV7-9	CASSLSDRRAFF
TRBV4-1	CASSPRGGVAGSKETQYF
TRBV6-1	CASSEGVNTYEQYF
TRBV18	CASSPFAGSQETQYF
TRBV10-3	CAISGSPTDTQYF
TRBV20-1	CSASPTGGLAGNPYEQYF
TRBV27	CASGYATGTGQAREQYF
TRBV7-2	CASSPAYGTDTQYF
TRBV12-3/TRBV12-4	CASRTRTGGDEQFF
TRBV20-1	CSASSRGTGSSGVYNEQFF
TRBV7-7	CASSPGVGEETQYF
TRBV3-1	CASSSRGANVLTF